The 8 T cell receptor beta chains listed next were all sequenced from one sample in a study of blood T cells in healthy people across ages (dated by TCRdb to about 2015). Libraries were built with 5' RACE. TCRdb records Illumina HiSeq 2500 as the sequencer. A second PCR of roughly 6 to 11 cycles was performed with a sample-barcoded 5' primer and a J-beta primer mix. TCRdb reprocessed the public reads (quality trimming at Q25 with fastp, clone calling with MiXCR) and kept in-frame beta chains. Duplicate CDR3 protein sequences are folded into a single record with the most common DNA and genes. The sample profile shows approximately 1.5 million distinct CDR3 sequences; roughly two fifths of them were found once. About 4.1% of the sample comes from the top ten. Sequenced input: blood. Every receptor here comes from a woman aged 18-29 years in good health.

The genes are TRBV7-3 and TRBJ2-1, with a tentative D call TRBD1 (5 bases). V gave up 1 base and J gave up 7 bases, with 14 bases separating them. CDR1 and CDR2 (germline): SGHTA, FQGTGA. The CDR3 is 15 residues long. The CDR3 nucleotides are TGTGCCAGCAGCTTAAGCCTAGATGGGGCAAATGAGCAGTTCTTC. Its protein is CASSLSLDGANEQFF.

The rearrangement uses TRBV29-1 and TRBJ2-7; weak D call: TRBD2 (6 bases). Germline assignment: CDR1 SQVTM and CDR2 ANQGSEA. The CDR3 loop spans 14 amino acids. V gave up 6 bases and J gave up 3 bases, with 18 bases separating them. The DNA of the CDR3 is TGCAGCGTGGGTACGGAACTAGCCGGCTACGAGCAGTACTTC. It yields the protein CSVGTELAGYEQYF.

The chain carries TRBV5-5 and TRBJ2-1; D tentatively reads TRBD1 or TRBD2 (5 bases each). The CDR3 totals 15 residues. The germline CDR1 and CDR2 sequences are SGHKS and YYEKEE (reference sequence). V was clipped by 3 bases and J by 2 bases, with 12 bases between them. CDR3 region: CASSSGRSPYNEQFF. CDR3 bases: TGTGCCAGCAGCTCAGGGAGAAGCCCCTACAATGAGCAGTTCTTC.

CDR3 DNA sequence: TGCAGTGCTAGCCTAGCGGGAGGGTCGTTGGATGAGCAGTTCTTC. As protein: CSASLAGGSLDEQFF. The chain combines TRBV20-1 with TRBJ2-1, with 12 positions matching TRBD2. Germline trimming cut 3 bases from V and 8 bases from J; bases unmatched to any gene: 8. CDR1 DFQATT and CDR2 SNEGSKA come from the germline V gene (reference sequence). The CDR3 is 15 residues long.

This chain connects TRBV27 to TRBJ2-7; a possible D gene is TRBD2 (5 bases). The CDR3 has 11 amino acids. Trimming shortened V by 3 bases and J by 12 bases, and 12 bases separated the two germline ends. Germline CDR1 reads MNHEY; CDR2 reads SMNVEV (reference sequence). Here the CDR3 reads CASSLGSVMYF. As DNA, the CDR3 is TGTGCCAGCAGTTTGGGTAGCGTGATGTACTTC.

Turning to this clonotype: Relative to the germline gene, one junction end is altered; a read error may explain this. The CDR3, as DNA: TGCACCAGCAGCTTGGGGCCGGACGGACTTTCCTACGAGCAGTACTTC. Protein: CTSSLGPDGLSYEQYF. V usage is TRBV5-1 and J usage is TRBJ2-7, with D possibly being TRBD1 or TRBD2 (5 bases each). Germline V lookup: CDR1 SGHRS, CDR2 YFSETQ. The CDR3 is 16 residues long.

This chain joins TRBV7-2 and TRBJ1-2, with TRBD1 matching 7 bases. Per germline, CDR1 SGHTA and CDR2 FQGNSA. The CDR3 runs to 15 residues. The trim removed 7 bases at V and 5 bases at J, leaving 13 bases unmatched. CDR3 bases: TGTGCCAGCAACTACACCCTGCAGGGGGGGTATGGCTACACCTTC. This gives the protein CASNYTLQGGYGYTF.

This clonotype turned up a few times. The CDR3 is CASSVSLAEPQYF. The CDR3 nucleotides are TGTGCCAGCAGCGTGTCACTAGCGGAGCCCCAGTACTTC. The chain combines TRBV9 with TRBJ2-5; 8 bases are a match to TRBD2. V lost 2 bases, J lost 9 bases, and 6 bases stayed unmatched. Per the germline V gene, CDR1 is SGDLS and CDR2 is YYNGEE. This CDR3 has 13 residues.